This T cell receptor (beta chain) was profiled in a study of blood T cell repertoires in COVID-19. For the study at large: T cells, B-cell-depleted T cells, or PBMCs provided the cDNA or gDNA that served as material.

Germline CDR1 GTSNPN, CDR2 SVGIG (reference sequence). Trimming at V came to 2 bases and at J to 10 bases, leaving 11 bases not matched to a gene. The CDR3 has 13 residues. The assay was immunoSEQ multiplex PCR, and TCRdb's table has in-frame clones only and misses some. The sample consists of 79,000 or so clones, approximately 81% of them appearing once. Seattle enrolled patients during active infection and tracked them longitudinally. The specimen was peripheral blood. This clonotype originated in a man between 60 and 75 years old with COVID-19, enrolled during active disease. This rearrangement joins TRBV30 to TRBJ2-7; 7 bases fit TRBD2. The CDR3 DNA reads as TGTGCCTGGAGTCTTCGCCTTGCTAGCGGACAGTACTTC. Translating gives CAWSLRLASGQYF. The whole variable domain, remainder taken from reference TRBV30 and TRBJ2-7, is SQTIHQWPATLVQPVGSPLSLECTVEGTSNPNLYWYRQAAGRGLQLLFYSVGIGQISSEVPQNLSASRPQDRQFILSSKKLLLSDSGFYLCAWSLRLASGQYFGPGTRLTVT.